These 10 T cell receptor beta chains were all obtained from the same sample, sequenced in a study of graft-versus-host responses after intestinal transplantation. Their recognized antigens are unknown. Here immunoSEQ multiplex PCR was the method, and the copy in TCRdb shows in-frame clones only, minus some. The table lists under 100,000 clones, less than 95% of them singletons. Source: unstimulated CD4+ T cells sorted from spleen or lymph node cells, taken before transplant. The receptors shown here come from a human donor who was the organ donor for an intestinal transplant.

V is TRBV5-1 and J is TRBJ1-4; TRBD1 agrees at 7 bases. This CDR3 spans 14 amino acids. Germline CDR1 is SGHRS and CDR2 is YFSETQ. V lost 3 bases to trimming and J lost 3 bases; unmatched junction nucleotides: 2. The CDR3 nucleotides read TGCGCCAGCAGCTGGGGACAGTCTAATGAAAAACTGTTTTTT. Its protein is CASSWGQSNEKLFF.

The chain carries TRBV30 and TRBJ2-5, with TRBD2 identical over 12 bases. This CDR3 contains 19 residues. Germline CDR1 is GTSNPN and CDR2 is SVGIG (reference sequence). After removal of 4 bases from V and 3 bases from J, the junction contained 18 bases not matched to a gene. For the CDR3, the DNA is TGTGCCTGGACCTACCTTGGGATCCTAGCGGGGGGGGCTAAAGAGACCCAGTACTTC. Protein product: CAWTYLGILAGGAKETQYF.

The chain recombines TRBV15 with TRBJ1-1; 8 nucleotides align to TRBD1. CDR1 is LNHNV and CDR2 is YYDKDF in the germline V gene (reference sequence). Germline trimming cut 6 bases from V and 4 bases from J; bases unmatched to any gene: 7. CDR3 size: 14 residues. The CDR3 sequence is CATRTTGAATEAFF. Written as DNA, the CDR3 is TGTGCCACCAGAACGACAGGGGCGGCCACTGAAGCTTTCTTT.

This chain links TRBV19 with TRBJ1-2; 9 nucleotides match TRBD1. Germline CDR1 LNHDA, CDR2 SQIVND (reference sequence). The CDR3 totals 15 residues. The trim removed 10 bases at V and 1 base at J, leaving 10 bases unmatched. As DNA, the CDR3 is TGTGCCAACCCGGACAGGGGCAAGGGTAACTATGGCTACACCTTC. Protein product: CANPDRGKGNYGYTF.

The CDR3 nucleotides read TGTGCCACAACTAGCGCCTCCTACGAGCAGTACTTC. This sequence encodes CATTSASYEQYF. This chain links TRBV10-3 with TRBJ2-7; 7 positions agree with TRBD2. There are 12 residues in the CDR3. V shed 10 bases and J 0 bases; nucleotides not matched to a gene: 3. Looked up from germline, CDR1 is ENHRY and CDR2 is SYGVKD.

V usage is TRBV19 and J usage is TRBJ2-7; D might be TRBD1 (5 bases). Germline V gene lookup returns CDR1 LNHDA and CDR2 SQIVND (reference sequence). CDR3 size: 14 residues. V was trimmed by 3 bases and J by 2 bases, leaving 11 bases between them. The CDR3 DNA reads TGTGCCAGTAGTATGGGTGAGACAGCCTACGAGCAGTACTTC. Encoded protein: CASSMGETAYEQYF.

The V and J genes are TRBV19 and TRBJ2-7; possibly TRBD1 for D (6 bases). The germline V gene has CDR1 LNHDA and CDR2 SQIVND (reference sequence). The CDR3 spans 16 residues. Trimming left V 10 bases short and J 1 base short, with 23 bases between. CDR3 nucleotides: TGTGCCACTTCAGGGGCCGGCCTGGAAACATCCTACGAGCAGTACTTC. Translating gives CATSGAGLETSYEQYF.

The CDR3 region has the DNA TGCGCCAGCAGCTTTAGGGATGCGGGCACTGAAGCTTTCTTT. Encoded protein: CASSFRDAGTEAFF. The V and J genes are TRBV5-1 and TRBJ1-1, with no clear D. Per the germline V gene, CDR1 is SGHRS and CDR2 is YFSETQ. This CDR3 has 14 residues. V was trimmed by 2 bases and J by 4 bases, leaving 12 bases between them.

The chain couples TRBV7-6 to TRBJ2-1, with 8 bases identical to TRBD2. V shed 5 bases and J 2 bases; nucleotides not matched to a gene: 2. From germline, CDR1 is SGHVS and CDR2 FNYEAQ. This CDR3 region has 14 residues. The CDR3 loop reads CASSRGGPYNEQFF. CDR3 coding DNA: TGTGCCAGCAGCCGGGGGGGTCCCTACAATGAGCAGTTCTTC. Combining the CDR3 with reference TRBV7-6 and TRBJ2-1 gives the whole variable domain GAGVSQSPRYKVTKRGQDVALRCDPISGHVSLYWYRQALGQGPEFLTYFNYEAQQDKSGLPNDRFSAERPEGSISTLTIQRTEQRDSAMYRCASSRGGPYNEQFFGPGTRLTVL.

The V and J genes are TRBV18 and TRBJ2-7, with 7 bases fitting TRBD1. V was clipped by 3 bases and J by 5 bases; unmatched bases: 13. The CDR3 consists of 16 residues. Germline CDR1 is KGHSH and CDR2 is LQKENI. DNA of the CDR3: TGTGCCAGCTCACCTCCCGGACAGGCTATAGGGGACGAGCAGTACTTC. Protein sequence: CASSPPGQAIGDEQYF.